The 9 T cell receptor beta chains below were found in one sample sequenced in a study of T-cell reconstitution after alpha-beta-depleted transplantation in children. Construction of the TCRbeta library involved unique molecular identifiers. TCRdb used MiXCR to reprocess the PCR reads, holding one entry per CDR3 protein. The sample contains about 400,000 distinct CDR3 sequences, about a fifth of which appear only once. This material consisted of PBMCs from the stem cell graft donor, taken from the stem cell graft. The source is a human donor who donated a stem cell graft to a child with acute myeloid leukemia.

This clonotype was counted ten times or more. This chain joins TRBV15 and TRBJ2-1; TRBD1 aligns across 7 bases. With V trimmed by 1 base and J by 7 bases, 10 bases remained unmatched. Germline V lookup: CDR1 LNHNV, CDR2 YYDKDF (reference sequence). This CDR3 has 16 amino acids. This CDR3 reads CATSRARQGLGNEQFF. CDR3 nucleotides: TGTGCCACCAGCAGAGCGAGACAGGGTTTGGGGAATGAGCAGTTCTTC.

The sample holds one count of this clonotype. This chain links TRBV7-2 with TRBJ2-7; no definite D call. V was clipped by 6 bases and J by 0 bases, with 9 bases between them. This CDR3 spans 13 amino acids. From germline, CDR1 is SGHTA and CDR2 FQGNSA. The CDR3 DNA reads TGTGCCAGCAGGCCGGCCAGCTCCTACGAGCAGTACTTC. This encodes CASRPASSYEQYF.

This clonotype turned up a few times. The chain recombines TRBV12-3 or TRBV12-4 with TRBJ2-7; 9 nucleotides line up with TRBD1. The V segment lost 7 bases and the J segment 4 bases; nucleotides outside the gene matches: 11. CDR3 length: 15 residues. CDR3 DNA sequence: TGTGCCAGCACCTCGGTTGGGACAGGGTTTTACGAGCAGTACTTC. Translation gives CASTSVGTGFYEQYF.

This clonotype was seen ten or more times. This rearrangement joins TRBV20-1 to TRBJ1-4; 9 nucleotides align to TRBD1. This CDR3 has 14 residues. Per germline, CDR1 DFQATT and CDR2 SNEGSKA (reference sequence). V was clipped by 2 bases and J by 8 bases; unmatched bases: 6. The CDR3 here is CSARSGQGNEKLFF. CDR3 nucleotide sequence: TGCAGTGCTAGATCCGGACAGGGGAACGAAAAACTGTTTTTT.

This clonotype was picked up many times. The CDR3 nucleotides read TGTGCCACCAGCAGAGTTGGGGGGACAGGTGGCTATGGGCAGTTCTTC. This sequence encodes CATSRVGGTGGYGQFF. The chain has TRBV15 and TRBJ2-1; 8 positions agree with TRBD1. Germline V gene data show CDR1 as LNHNV and CDR2 as YYDKDF (reference sequence). Trimming at V came to 1 base and at J to 12 bases, leaving 14 bases not matched to a gene. This CDR3 comprises 16 residues.

The V call is TRBV6-6, the J call TRBJ1-1; no clear D gene. The V gene's germline CDR1 is MNHNY and CDR2 SVGAGI (reference sequence). Trimming took off 8 bases at V and 7 bases at J, with 11 bases between the two ends. The CDR3 runs to 11 residues. The CDR3 coding sequence is TGTGCCAGCGAGGTGGGAGATGAAGCTTTCTTT. This codes for CASEVGDEAFF.

The table lists this clonotype with many counts. V gene TRBV20-1 combines with J gene TRBJ2-7, with 12 bases aligning to TRBD1. Per the germline V gene, CDR1 is DFQATT and CDR2 is SNEGSKA (reference sequence). The CDR3 has 12 residues. The CDR3 region has the DNA TGCAGCGCGGGACAGGGGGCTGGGGAGCAGTACTTC. The encoded protein is CSAGQGAGEQYF.

This clonotype has a handful of counts. This chain joins TRBV10-3 and TRBJ1-2; the D is unclear. Germline CDR1 reads ENHRY; CDR2 reads SYGVKD. Trimming shortened V by 3 bases and J by 0 bases, and 8 bases separated the two germline ends. The CDR3 loop spans 14 amino acids. CDR3 in DNA: TGTGCCATCAGTGAAGCAGCCGCTAACTATGGCTACACCTTC. This codes for CAISEAAANYGYTF.

The rearrangement uses TRBV11-2 and TRBJ2-3; 9 bases fit TRBD2. Germline V CDR1 and CDR2: SGHAT, FQNNGV. The CDR3 is made up of 21 amino acids. V lost 1 base to trimming and J lost 2 bases; unmatched junction nucleotides: 19. The CDR3 sequence: CASSLGMGTMLKREDTDTQYF. The CDR3 DNA follows: TGTGCCAGCAGCTTAGGGATGGGTACGATGCTCAAGCGGGAGGACACAGATACGCAGTATTTT. The whole variable domain, remainder taken from reference TRBV11-2 and TRBJ2-3, is EAGVAQSPRYKIIEKRQSVAFWCNPISGHATLYWYQQILGQGPKLLIQFQNNGVVDDSQLPKDRFSAERLKGVDSTLKIQPAKLEDSAVYLCASSLGMGTMLKREDTDTQYFGPGTRLTVL.